Below, 5 T cell receptor beta chains from the same sample are listed, as sequenced in a study of cytomegalovirus exposure and HLA in healthy donors. TCRdb keeps only in-frame clones here, not all; method: immunoSEQ multiplex PCR. The repertoire holds 100,000 or so clones, with around 87% as singletons. The specimen was PBMCs. The source is a woman in her late teens or twenties in good health and CMV-seropositive.

The V and J genes are TRBV5-4 and TRBJ1-2; D is unresolved. Trimming cost V 4 bases and J 5 bases, with 15 bases left between them. Germline CDR1 SGHNT, CDR2 YYREEE (reference sequence). The CDR3 spans 14 residues. CDR3 nucleotides: TGTGCCAGCAGCCCCCCTGGGCGGGCGTATGGCTACACCTTC. It yields the protein CASSPPGRAYGYTF. Using reference TRBV5-4 and TRBJ1-2 for the parts outside the CDR3, the full variable domain is ETGVTQSPTHLIKTRGQQVTLRCSSQSGHNTVSWYQQALGQGPQFIFQYYREEENGRGNFPPRFSGLQFPNYSSELNVNALELDDSALYLCASSPPGRAYGYTFGSGTRLTVV.

This clone was detected once. The chain links TRBV18 to TRBJ2-3; D not certain. Germline CDR1 KGHSH, CDR2 LQKENI. Trimming took off 2 bases at V and 3 bases at J, with 12 bases between the two ends. The CDR3 length is 15 residues. The CDR3, as DNA: TGTGCCAGCTCACCAGTTTTCGGGTCGACAGATACGCAGTATTTT. It specifies CASSPVFGSTDTQYF.

The gene calls are TRBV2 and TRBJ1-4, with D possibly being TRBD1 (5 bases). Per germline, CDR1 SNHLY and CDR2 FYNNEI. V was trimmed by 7 bases and J by 0 bases, leaving 15 bases between them. The CDR3 is 16 amino acids. The CDR3 protein is CASTTTDSATNEKLFF. The CDR3 region has the DNA TGTGCCAGCACAACGACAGATAGTGCAACTAATGAAAAACTGTTTTTT.

This chain connects TRBV9 to TRBJ2-3; unclear D gene. V was shortened by 4 bases and J by 0 bases, with 12 bases between the two germline ends. This CDR3 is built from 15 residues. Germline V gene sequence: CDR1 SGDLS, CDR2 YYNGEE. The CDR3 reads CASSPRGRSTDTQYF. The CDR3 nucleotides are TGTGCCAGCAGCCCCCGAGGCAGAAGCACAGATACGCAGTATTTT.

This chain links TRBV10-3 with TRBJ1-5; D ambiguous. Germline CDR1 ENHRY, CDR2 SYGVKD. This CDR3 is built from 13 residues. V gave up 5 bases and J gave up 4 bases, with 9 bases separating them. The CDR3 DNA reads TGTGCCATCAGTTTCAACCTAAATCAGCCCCAGCATTTT. Translation gives CAISFNLNQPQHF.